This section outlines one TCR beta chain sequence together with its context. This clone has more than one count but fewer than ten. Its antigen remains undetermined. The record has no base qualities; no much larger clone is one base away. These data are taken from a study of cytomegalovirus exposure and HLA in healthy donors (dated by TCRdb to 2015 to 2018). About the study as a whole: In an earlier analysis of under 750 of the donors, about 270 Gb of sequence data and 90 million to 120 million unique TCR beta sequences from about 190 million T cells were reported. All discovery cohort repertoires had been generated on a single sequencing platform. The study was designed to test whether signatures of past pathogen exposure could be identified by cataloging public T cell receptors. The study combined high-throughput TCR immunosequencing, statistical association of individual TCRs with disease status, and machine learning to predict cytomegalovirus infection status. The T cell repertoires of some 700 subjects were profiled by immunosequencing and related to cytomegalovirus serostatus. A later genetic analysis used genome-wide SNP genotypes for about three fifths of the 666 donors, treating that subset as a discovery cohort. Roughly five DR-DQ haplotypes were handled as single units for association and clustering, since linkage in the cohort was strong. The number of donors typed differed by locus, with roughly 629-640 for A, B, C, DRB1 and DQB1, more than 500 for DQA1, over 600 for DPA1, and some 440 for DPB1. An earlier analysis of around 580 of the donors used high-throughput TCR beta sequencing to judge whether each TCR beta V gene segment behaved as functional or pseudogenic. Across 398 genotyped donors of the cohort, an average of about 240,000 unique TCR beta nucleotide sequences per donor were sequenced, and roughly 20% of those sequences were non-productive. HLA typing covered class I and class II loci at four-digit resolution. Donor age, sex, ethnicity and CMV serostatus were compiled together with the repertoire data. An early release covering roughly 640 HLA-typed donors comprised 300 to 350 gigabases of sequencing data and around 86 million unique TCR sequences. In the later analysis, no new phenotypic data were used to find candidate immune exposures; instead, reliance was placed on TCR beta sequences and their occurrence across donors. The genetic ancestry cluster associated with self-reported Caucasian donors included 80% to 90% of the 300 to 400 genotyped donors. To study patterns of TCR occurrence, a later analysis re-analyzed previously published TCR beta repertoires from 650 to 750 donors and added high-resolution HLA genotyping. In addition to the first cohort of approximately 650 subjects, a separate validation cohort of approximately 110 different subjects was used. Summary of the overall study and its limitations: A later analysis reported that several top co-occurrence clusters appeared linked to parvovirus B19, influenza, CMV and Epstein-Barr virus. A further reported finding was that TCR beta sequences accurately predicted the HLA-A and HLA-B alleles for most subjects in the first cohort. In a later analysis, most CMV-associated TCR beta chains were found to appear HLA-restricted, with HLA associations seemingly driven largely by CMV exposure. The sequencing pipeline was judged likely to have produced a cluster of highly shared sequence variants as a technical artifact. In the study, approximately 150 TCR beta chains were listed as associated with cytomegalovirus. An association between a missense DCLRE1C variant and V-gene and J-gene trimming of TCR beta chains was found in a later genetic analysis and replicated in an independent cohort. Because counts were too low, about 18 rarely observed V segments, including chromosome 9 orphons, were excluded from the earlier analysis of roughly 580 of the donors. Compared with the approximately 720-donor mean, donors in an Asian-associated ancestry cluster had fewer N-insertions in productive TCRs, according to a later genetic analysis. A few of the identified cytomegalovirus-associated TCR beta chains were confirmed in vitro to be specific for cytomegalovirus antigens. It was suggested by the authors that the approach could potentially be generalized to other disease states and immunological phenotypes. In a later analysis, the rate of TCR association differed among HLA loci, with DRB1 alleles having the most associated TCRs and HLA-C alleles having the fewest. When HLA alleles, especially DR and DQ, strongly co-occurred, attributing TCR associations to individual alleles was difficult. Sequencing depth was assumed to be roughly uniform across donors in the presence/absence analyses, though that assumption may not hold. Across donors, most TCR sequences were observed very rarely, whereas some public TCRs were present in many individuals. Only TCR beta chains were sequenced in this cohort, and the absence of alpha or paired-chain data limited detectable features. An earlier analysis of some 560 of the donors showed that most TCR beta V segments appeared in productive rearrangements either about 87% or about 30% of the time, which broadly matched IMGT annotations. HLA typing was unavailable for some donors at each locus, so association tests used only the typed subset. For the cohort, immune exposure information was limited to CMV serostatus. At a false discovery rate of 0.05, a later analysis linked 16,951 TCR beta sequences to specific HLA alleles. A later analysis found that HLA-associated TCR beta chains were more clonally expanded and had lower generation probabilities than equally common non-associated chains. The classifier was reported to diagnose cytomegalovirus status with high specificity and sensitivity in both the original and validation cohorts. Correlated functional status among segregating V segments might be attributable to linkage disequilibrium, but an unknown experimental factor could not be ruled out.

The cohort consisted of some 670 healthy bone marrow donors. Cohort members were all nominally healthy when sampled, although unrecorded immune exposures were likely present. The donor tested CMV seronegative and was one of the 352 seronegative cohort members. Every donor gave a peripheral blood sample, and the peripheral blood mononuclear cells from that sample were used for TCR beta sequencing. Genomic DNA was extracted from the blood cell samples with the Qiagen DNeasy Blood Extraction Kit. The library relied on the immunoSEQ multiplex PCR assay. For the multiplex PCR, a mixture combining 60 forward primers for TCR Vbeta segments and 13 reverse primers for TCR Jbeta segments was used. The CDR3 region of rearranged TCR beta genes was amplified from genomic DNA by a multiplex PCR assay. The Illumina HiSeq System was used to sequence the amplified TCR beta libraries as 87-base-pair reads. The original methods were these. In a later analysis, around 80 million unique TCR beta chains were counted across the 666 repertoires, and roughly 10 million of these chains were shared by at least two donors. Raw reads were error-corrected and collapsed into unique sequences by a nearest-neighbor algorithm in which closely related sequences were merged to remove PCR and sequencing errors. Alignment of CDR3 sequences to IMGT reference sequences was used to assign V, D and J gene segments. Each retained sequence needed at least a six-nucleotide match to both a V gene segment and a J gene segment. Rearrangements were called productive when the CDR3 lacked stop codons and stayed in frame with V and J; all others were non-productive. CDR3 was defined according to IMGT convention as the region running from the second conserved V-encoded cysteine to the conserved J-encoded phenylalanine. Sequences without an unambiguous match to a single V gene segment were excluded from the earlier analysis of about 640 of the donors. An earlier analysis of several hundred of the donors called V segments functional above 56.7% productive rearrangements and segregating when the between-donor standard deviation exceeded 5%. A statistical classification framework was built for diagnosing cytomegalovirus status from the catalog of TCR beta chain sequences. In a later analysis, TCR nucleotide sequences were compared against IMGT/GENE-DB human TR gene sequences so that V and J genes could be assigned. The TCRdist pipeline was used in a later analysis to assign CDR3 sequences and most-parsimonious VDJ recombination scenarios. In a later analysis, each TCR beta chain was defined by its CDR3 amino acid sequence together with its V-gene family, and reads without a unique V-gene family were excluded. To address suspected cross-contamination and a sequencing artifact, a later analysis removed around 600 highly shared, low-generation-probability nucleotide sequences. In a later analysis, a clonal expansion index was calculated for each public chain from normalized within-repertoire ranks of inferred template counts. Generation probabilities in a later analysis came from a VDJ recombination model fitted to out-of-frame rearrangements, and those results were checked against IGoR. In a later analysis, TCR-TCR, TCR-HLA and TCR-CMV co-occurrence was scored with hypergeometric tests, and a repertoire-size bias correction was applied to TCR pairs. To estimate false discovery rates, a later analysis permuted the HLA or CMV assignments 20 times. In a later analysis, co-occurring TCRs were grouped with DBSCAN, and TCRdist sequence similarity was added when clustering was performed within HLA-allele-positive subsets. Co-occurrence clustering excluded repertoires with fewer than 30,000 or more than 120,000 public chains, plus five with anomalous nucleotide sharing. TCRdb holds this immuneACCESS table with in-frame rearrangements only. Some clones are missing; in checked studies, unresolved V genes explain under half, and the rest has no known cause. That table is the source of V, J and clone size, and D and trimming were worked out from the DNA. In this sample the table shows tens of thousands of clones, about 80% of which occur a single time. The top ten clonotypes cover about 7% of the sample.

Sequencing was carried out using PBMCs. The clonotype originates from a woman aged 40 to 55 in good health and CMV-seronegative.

The CDR3 protein sequence reads: CAWKDRGRVEQFF. The DNA is TGTGCCTGGAAGGACAGGGGGCGTGTTGAGCAGTTCTTC. Recombination joined TRBV30 with TRBJ2-1; the central 11 bases match TRBD1. The germline V gene (reference sequence) supplies CDR1 GTSNPN and CDR2 SVGIG. The CDR3 numbers 13 residues from cysteine through phenylalanine. This entry keeps only the CDR3 DNA: 39 bases, framed from base 1. From V the trimming removes 4 bases and from J it removes 9 bases, while the gene matches leave 5 bases of the junction unaccounted for. This CDR3, with the reference TRBV30 and TRBJ2-1 proteins standing in past its ends, gives the full variable domain SQTIHQWPATLVQPVGSPLSLECTVEGTSNPNLYWYRQAAGRGLQLLFYSVGIGQISSEVPQNLSASRPQDRQFILSSKKLLLSDSGFYLCAWKDRGRVEQFFGPGTRLTVL.